This entry concerns a single T cell receptor (beta chain). The V gene's germline CDR1 is SQVTM and CDR2 ANQGSEA. The CDR3 is 12 residues long. Trimming shortened V by 4 bases and J by 4 bases, and 7 bases separated the two germline ends. This entry comes from a study of OX40 agonist ivuxolimab in advanced cancers. Here immunoSEQ multiplex PCR was the method, and the copy in TCRdb shows in-frame clones only, minus some. The sample shows 71,000 or so clones, approximately 90% of them seen only once. Specimen: CD4+ or CD8+ T cells sorted from blood, collected in a trial of the OX40 agonist ivuxolimab. The source of this sequence is an adult with an advanced solid tumor such as melanoma, head and neck, liver or kidney cancer. This chain connects TRBV29-1 to TRBJ1-4; a possible D gene is TRBD1 (5 bases). CDR3 sequence reads: CSVGRDNEKLFF. The CDR3 DNA reads as TGCAGCGTTGGCAGGGATAATGAAAAACTGTTTTTT. Together with reference TRBV29-1 and TRBJ1-4, the CDR3 gives the full variable domain: SAVISQKPSRDICQRGTSLTIQCQVDSQVTMMFWYRQQPGQSLTLIATANQGSEATYESGFVIDKFPISRPNLTFSTLTVSNMSPEDSSIYLCSVGRDNEKLFFGSGTQLSVL.